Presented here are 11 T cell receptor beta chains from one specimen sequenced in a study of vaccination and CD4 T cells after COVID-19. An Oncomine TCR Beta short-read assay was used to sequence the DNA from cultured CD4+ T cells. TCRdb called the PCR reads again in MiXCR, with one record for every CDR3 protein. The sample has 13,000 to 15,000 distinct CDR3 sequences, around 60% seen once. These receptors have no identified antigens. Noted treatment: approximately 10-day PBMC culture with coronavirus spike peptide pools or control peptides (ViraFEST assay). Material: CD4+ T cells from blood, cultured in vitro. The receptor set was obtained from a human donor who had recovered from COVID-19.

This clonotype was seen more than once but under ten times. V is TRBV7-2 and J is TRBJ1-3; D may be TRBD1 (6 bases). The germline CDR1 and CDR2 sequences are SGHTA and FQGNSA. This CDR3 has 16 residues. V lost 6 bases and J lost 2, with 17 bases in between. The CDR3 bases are TGTGCCAGCAGTCATTTTCCGGGGGCCGCTGGAAACACCATATATTTT. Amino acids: CASSHFPGAAGNTIYF.

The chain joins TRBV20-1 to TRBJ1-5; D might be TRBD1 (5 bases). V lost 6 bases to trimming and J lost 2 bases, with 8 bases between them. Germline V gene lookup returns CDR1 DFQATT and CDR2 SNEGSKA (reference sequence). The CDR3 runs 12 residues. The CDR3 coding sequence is TGCAGTGCCCGGGGCGGCAATCAGCCCCAGCATTTT. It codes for CSARGGNQPQHF.

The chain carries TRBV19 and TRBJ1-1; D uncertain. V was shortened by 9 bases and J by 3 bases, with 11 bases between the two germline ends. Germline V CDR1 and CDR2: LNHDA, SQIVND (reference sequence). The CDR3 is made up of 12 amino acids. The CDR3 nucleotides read TGTGCCAGCTCAACTGGGGACACTGAAGCTTTCTTT. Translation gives CASSTGDTEAFF.

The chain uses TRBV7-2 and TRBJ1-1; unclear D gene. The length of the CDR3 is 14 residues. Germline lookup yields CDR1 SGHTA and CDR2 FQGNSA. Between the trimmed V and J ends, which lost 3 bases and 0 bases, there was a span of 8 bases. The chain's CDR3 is CASSFRHLNTEAFF. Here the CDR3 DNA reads TGTGCCAGCAGCTTCCGACACCTGAACACTGAAGCTTTCTTT.

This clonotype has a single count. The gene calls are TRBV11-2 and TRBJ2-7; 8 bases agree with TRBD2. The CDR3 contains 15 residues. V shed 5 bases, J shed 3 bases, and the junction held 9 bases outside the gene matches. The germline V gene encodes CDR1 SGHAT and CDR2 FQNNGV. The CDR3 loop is CASSPSGGVGYEQYF. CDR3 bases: TGTGCCAGCAGCCCGTCCGGGGGGGTCGGCTACGAGCAGTACTTC.

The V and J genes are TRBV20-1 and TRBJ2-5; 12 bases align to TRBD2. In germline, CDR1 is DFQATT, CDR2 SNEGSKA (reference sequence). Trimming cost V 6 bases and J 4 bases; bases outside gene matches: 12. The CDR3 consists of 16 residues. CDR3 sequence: CSARSLAGGQGETQYF. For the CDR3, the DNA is TGCAGTGCGCGAAGCCTAGCGGGGGGGCAGGGAGAGACCCAGTACTTC.

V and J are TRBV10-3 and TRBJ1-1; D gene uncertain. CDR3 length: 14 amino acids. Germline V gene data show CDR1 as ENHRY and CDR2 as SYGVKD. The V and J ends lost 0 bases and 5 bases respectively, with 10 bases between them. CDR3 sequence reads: CAISESGLRTEAFF. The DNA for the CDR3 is TGTGCCATCAGTGAGTCCGGTTTGCGGACTGAAGCTTTCTTT.

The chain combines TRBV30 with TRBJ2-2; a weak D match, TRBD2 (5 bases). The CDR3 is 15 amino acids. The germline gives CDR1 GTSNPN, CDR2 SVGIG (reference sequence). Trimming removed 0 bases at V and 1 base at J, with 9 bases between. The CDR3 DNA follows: TGTGCCTGGAGTGTAGTTCGGGGGAACACCGGGGAGCTGTTTTTT. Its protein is CAWSVVRGNTGELFF.

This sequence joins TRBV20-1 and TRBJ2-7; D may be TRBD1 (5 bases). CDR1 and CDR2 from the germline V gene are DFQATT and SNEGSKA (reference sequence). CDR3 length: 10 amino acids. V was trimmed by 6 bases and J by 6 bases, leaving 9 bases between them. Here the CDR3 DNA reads TGCAGTGCCAGGGATCGCGAGCAGTACTTC. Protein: CSARDREQYF.

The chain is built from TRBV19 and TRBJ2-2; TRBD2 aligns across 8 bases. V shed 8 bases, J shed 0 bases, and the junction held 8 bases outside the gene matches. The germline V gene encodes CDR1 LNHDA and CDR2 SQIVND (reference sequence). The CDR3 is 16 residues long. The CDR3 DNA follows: TGTGCCAGTTCACGCCTGCGGGGGGCGAACACCGGGGAGCTGTTTTTT. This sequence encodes CASSRLRGANTGELFF.

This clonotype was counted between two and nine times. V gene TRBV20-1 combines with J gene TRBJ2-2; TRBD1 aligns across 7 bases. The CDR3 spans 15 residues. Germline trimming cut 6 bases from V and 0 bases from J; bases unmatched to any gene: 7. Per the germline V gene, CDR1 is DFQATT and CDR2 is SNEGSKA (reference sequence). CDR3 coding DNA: TGCAGTGCGAGCCTCGGGACAGCGAACACCGGGGAGCTGTTTTTT. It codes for CSASLGTANTGELFF.